This T cell receptor beta chain was profiled in a study of lymphopenia after photon versus proton radiotherapy (dated by TCRdb to about 2019). As for the study more broadly: The immunological effects of photon versus proton radiation therapy were compared in patients with gastrointestinal tumors who developed high-grade lymphopenia. The study was designed to characterize how the impact on the immune system differs between the two radiation modalities. The cohort included approximately 22 patients with gastrointestinal tumors who developed lymphopenia after receiving either photon or proton therapy. Paper-wide results and their limitations: After the lymphocyte count nadir, photon-treated repertoires showed oligoclonal expansion, especially of CD8+ Temra cells, which drove the drop in diversity. Proton-treated patients stayed relatively stable during treatment, while photon-treated patients lost naive T cells and TCR diversity and gained effector/memory populations. Across the cohort, a larger post-nadir drop in TCR diversity was inversely correlated with overall survival time among patients who died. The authors looked at the survival association only in patients who died, and they framed better survival with proton therapy as a possibility rather than a demonstrated result.

Concerning this clone itself: This clone's antigen is unknown. No base quality information exists; no much larger clone differs at one position.

The germline V gene yields SQVTM for CDR1 and ANQGSEA for CDR2. Measured from the cysteine to the phenylalanine, the CDR3 is 13 residues long. The sequence is cut down to CDR3 DNA, 39 bases in frame from base 1. Germline trimming: 5 bases from V, 6 bases from J; junction bases outside gene matches: 9. Library creation used the immunoSEQ multiplex PCR assay. T cell repertoires were profiled with deep sequencing of rearranged TCR beta loci together with multiparametric flow cytometry. The source is immuneACCESS, and TCRdb retained only in-frame sequences with V and J called. Part of the clones is not carried over; for the studies checked, unresolved V genes explain less than half of this, and the remainder is unexplained. Recorded for this sample are about 160,000 clones; approximately 86% of them occurred a single time. About 4.7% of the sample is in the top ten clones.

The sequence was obtained from a man between 45 and 60 years old with gastric cancer. The sample in question was peripheral blood, obtained from a patient treated with photon-based radiotherapy. The chain employs TRBV29-1 and TRBJ1-2, and TRBD1 matches 7 of the central bases. CDR3 region: CSVPETGLDGYTF. In nucleotides, the sequence is TGCAGCGTTCCCGAGACAGGGCTGGATGGCTACACCTTC.